Sequencing of this T cell receptor beta chain was carried out in a study of human T cells and chemical hapten exposure. Findings and limits, study-wide: The study found that DPC sensitization did not change TCRs above 1 in 1000 frequency.

This CDR3 contains 16 residues. Germline loops: CDR1 MRHNA, CDR2 SNTAGT. With 3 bases clipped from V and 9 bases from J, the junction kept 10 bases outside the gene matches. This clonotype was seen more than once but under ten times. As yet, its antigen is unknown. TCRdb reprocessed the RACE reads via MiXCR and lists one record per CDR3 protein. There are 89,000 or so distinct CDR3 sequences in the sample; 6.5% to 10% occur only once, and 2.5% to 3% lies in the top ten. Documented time point: pre-sensitization, week 0. The treatment was: therapeutic diphenylcyclopropenone sensitization with weekly scalp DPC.

The chain has TRBV6-4 and TRBJ2-4; 11 nucleotides line up with TRBD2. This clonotype was sampled from a man aged 35-49 years with alopecia areata. Some clones in this sample may be carry-over from other donors' samples. Sequenced here: whole blood, sampled in connection with sensitization to the hapten diphenylcyclopropenone (DPC). CDR3 sequence (DNA): TGTGCCAGCAGTGAAGTAGCGGGAGGGCCTGTCGGCATTCAGTACTTC. Protein: CASSEVAGGPVGIQYF.